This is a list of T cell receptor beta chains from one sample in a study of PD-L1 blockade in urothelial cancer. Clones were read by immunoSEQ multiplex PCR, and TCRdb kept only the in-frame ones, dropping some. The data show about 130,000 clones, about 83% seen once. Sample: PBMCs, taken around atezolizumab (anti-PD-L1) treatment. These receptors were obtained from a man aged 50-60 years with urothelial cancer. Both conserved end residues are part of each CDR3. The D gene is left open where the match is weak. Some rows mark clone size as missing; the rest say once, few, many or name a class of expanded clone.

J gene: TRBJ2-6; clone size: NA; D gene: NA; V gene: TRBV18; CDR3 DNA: TGTGCCAGCTCACCAACAGGAATATTGGCTGGGGCCAACGTCCTGACTTTC; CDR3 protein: CASSPTGILAGANVLTF
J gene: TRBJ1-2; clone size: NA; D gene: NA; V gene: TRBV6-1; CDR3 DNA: TGTGCCAGTCTTAATCAGGGTGTTAACTATGGCTACACCTTC; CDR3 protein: CASLNQGVNYGYTF
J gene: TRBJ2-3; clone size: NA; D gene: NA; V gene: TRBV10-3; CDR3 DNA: TGTGCCATCAGTGAAGCACTAGCCTCAGATACGCAGTATTTT; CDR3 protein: CAISEALASDTQYF
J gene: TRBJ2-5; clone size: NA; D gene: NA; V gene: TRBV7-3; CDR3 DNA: TGTGCCAGCAGCCCAACCGACTCGGGGGAGACCCAGTACTTC; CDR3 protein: CASSPTDSGETQYF
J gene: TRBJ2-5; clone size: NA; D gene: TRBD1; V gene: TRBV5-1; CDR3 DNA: TGCGCCAGCAGCTCACTCCACTCCGGGACAGGGGGCCAAGAGACCCAGTACTTC; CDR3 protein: CASSSLHSGTGGQETQYF
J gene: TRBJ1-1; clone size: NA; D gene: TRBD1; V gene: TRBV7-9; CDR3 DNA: TGTGCCAGCAGGGAACAGGGGGACACTGAAGCTTTCTTT; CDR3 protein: CASREQGDTEAFF
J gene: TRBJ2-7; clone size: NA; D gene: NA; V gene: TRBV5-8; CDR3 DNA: TGTGCCAGCAGCTCCGGGATAATAAACTACGAGCAGTACTTC; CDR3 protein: CASSSGIINYEQYF
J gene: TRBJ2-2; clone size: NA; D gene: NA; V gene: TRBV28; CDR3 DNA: TGTGCCAGCATACGGTGGCGGGCCCCGGGGGTAGACACCGGGGAGCTGTTTTTT; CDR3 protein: CASIRWRAPGVDTGELFF
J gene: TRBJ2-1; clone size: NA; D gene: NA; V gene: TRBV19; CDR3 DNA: TGTGCCAGTAGGGGGACTGACCTACAGCGGCAGTTCTTC; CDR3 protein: CASRGTDLQRQFF
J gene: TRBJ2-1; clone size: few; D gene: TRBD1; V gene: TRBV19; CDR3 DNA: TGTGCCAGTAGTAAGGGACAGGGGAGTACGTGGGAGCAGTTCTTC; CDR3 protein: CASSKGQGSTWEQFF
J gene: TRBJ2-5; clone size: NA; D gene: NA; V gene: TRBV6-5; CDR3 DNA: TGTGCCAGCAGTTACGCCGGGAAACAAGAGACCCAGTACTTC; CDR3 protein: CASSYAGKQETQYF
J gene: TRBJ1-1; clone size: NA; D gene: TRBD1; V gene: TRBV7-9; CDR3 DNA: TGTGCCAGCAGCTTAGGGCAGGGGGCGAACACTGAAGCTTTCTTT; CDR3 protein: CASSLGQGANTEAFF
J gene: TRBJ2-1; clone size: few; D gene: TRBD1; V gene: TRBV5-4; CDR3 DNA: TGTGCCAGCAGTAACACAGGGGGCACTGAGCAGTTCTTC; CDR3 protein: CASSNTGGTEQFF
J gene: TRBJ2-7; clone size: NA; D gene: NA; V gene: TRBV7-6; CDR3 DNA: TGTGCCAGCAGCTTAAAGGGAGCGGCGTCCGAGCAGTACTTC; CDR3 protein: CASSLKGAASEQYF
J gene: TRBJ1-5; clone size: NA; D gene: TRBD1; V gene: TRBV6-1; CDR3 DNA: TGTGCCAGCAACAAAAGGGACAGGGTGTTTCAGCCCCAGCATTTT; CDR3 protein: CASNKRDRVFQPQHF
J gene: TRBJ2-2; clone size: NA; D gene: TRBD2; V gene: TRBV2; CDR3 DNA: TGTGCCAGCTCGGCTAGCGGGGGAAACACCGGGGAGCTGTTTTTT; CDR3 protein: CASSASGGNTGELFF
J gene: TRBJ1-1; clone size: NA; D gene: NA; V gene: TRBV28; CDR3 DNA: TGTGCCAGCACCCCCCCAGGGCTGAACACTGAAGCTTTCTTT; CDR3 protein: CASTPPGLNTEAFF
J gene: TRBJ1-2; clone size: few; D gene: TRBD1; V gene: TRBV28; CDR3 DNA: TGTGCCAGCAGTTCCGATCGGACAGGATCTTATGGCTACACCTTC; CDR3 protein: CASSSDRTGSYGYTF
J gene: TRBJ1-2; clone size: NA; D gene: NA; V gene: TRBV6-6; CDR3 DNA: TGTGCCAGCACCCTGGCGGACAGCCTATATGGCTACACCTTC; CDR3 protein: CASTLADSLYGYTF
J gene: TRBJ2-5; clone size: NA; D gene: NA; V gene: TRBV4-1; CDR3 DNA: TGCGCCAGCAGCCAAGGGGACCGTTTTAGGGGGCAAGAGACCCAGTACTTC; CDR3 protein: CASSQGDRFRGQETQYF
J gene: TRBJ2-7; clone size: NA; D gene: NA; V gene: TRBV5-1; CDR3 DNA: TGCGCCAGCAGCCCTGACAGCTACGAGCAGTACTTC; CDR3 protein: CASSPDSYEQYF
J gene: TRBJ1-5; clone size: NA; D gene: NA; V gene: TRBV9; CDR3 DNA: TGTGCCAGCAGCGCGGTCCTCAATCAGCCCCAGCATTTT; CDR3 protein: CASSAVLNQPQHF